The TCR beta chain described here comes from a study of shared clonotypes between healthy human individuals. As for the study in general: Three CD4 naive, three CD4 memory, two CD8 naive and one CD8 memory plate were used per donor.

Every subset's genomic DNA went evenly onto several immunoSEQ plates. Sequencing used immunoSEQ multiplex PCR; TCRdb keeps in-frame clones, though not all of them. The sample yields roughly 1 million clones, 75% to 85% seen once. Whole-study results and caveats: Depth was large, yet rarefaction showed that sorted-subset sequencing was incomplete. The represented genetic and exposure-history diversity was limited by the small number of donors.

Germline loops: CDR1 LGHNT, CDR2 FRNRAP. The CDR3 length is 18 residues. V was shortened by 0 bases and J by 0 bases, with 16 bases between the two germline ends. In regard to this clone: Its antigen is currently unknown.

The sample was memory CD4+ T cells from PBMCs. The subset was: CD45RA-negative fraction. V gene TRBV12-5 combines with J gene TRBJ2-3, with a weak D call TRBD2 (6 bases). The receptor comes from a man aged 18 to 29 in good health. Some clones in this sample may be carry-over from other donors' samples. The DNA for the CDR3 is TGTGCTAGTGGTTTGGTACATACAGCGGGCATTAGCACAGATACGCAGTATTTT. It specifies CASGLVHTAGISTDTQYF. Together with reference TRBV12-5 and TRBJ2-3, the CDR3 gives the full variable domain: DARVTQTPRHKVTEMGQEVTMRCQPILGHNTVFWYRQTMMQGLELLAYFRNRAPLDDSGMPKDRFSAEMPDATLATLKIQPSEPRDSAVYFCASGLVHTAGISTDTQYFGPGTRLTVL.